The entry below describes one T cell receptor beta chain. These data belong to a study of blood T cell repertoires in COVID-19. Across the whole study: Sample material is recorded as cDNA or gDNA derived from T cells, B-cell-depleted T cells, or PBMCs.

Per the germline V gene, CDR1 is LGHNA and CDR2 is YSLEER. Trimming removed 4 bases at V and 8 bases at J, with 17 bases between. The CDR3 consists of 14 residues. Methods used by the authors: Amplification of reference gene primers provided the estimated nucleated cell counts. The table came from immunoSEQ multiplex PCR; TCRdb's copy has only in-frame clones and leaves some out. The V and J calls and clone size were taken over from that table, and D and trimming were inferred from the DNA. The table shows 65,000 to 95,000 clones, with 75% to 85% occurring only once. Sequencing input: peripheral blood. V gene TRBV4-3 combines with J gene TRBJ1-2; no definite D call. The source is a woman aged 40-49 years with active or convalescent COVID-19. This chain's CDR3 is CASSRETGERGYTF. The CDR3 DNA follows: TGCGCCAGCAGCCGAGAAACCGGGGAGAGGGGCTACACCTTC.